The T cell receptor beta chain under discussion was sequenced for a study of blood T cell repertoires in COVID-19. This CDR3 region has 14 residues. The ends lost 5 bases at V and 3 bases at J; junction bases unmatched: 3. Germline values: CDR1 MNHEY, CDR2 SMNVEV (reference sequence). Source study methods: Scientists estimated how many nucleated cells there were by amplifying reference gene primers. Assay used: immunoSEQ multiplex PCR; TCRdb lists only in-frame clones, some missing. The V and J calls and clone size are taken from that table; D and trimming were inferred from the DNA. The sample yields some 150,000 clones, approximately 82% seen once.

Sequences were obtained from peripheral blood. This TCR was recovered from a woman in her forties or fifties with acute or convalescent COVID-19. V and J are TRBV27 and TRBJ2-7; 11 bases fit TRBD1. The CDR3 loop reads CASSADRGLYEQYF. DNA of the CDR3: TGTGCCAGCAGTGCGGACAGGGGGCTCTACGAGCAGTACTTC.